This paragraph reports one T cell receptor beta chain. Its antigen is still unknown. Amplified TCR beta CDR3 regions derived from RNA transcripts. A set of HTBI primers served as the primers for a first-round RT-PCR of the TCR CDR3. TCRdb recomputed calls from the multiplex PCR reads with MiXCR, one row per CDR3 protein. Of 550,000 to 700,000 distinct CDR3 sequences listed, roughly 50% were seen once; the top ten hold around 19%. Germline V gene lookup returns CDR1 SSHAT and CDR2 FNYEAQ (reference sequence). This CDR3 region has 13 residues. V was cut by 0 bases and J by 4 bases, with 6 bases left in between. This entry comes from a study of T cells in Graves' hyperthyroidism and ophthalmopathy. Whole-study findings and limits: A 13 V-J model separated ophthalmopathy from stable hyperthyroidism. Ophthalmopathy was identified by the model a median 6.5 months ahead of onset. Among thyroid clonotypes expanded above 0.001, most also appeared in blood.

This receptor was identified in an adult woman with Graves' disease, either hyperthyroidism or ophthalmopathy (not recorded which). V gene TRBV7-7 combines with J gene TRBJ2-5, with D perhaps matching TRBD2 (5 bases). Sequenced: peripheral blood or thyroid tissue (not recorded which). The CDR3 nucleotides are TGTGCCAGCAGCTTAGCGGAGGTAGAGACCCAGTACTTC. This encodes CASSLAEVETQYF.